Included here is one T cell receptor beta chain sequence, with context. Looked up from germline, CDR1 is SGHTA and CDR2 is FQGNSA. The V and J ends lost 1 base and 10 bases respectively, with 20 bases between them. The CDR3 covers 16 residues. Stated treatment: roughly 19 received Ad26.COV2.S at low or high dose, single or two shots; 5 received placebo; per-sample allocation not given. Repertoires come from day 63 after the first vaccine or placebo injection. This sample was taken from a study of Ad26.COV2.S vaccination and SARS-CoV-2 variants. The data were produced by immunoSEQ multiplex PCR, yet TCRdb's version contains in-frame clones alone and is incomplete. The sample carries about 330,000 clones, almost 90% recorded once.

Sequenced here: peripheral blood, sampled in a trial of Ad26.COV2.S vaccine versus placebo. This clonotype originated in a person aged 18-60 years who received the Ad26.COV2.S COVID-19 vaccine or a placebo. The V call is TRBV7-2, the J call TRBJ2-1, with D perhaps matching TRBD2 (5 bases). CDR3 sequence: CASSLEPGLLSSEQFF. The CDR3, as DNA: TGTGCCAGCAGCTTAGAACCAGGACTCCTATCTTCCGAGCAGTTCTTC.